This T cell receptor (beta chain) was captured in a study of PD-1 blockade in mismatch repair-deficient tumors. Findings and limits, study-wide: After pembrolizumab, tumor-resident clones rose rapidly, then generally contracted before radiologic responses.

The CDR3 totals 16 residues. V was pared by 5 bases and J by 2 bases, with 7 bases of the junction left unmatched. The germline V gene encodes CDR1 LGHNT and CDR2 FRNRAP. Of note for this clone: Antigen specificity is unknown.

Libraries were prepared by immunoSEQ multiplex PCR; TCRdb keeps only in-frame clonotypes and omits some of them. The sample holds 85,000 to 130,000 clones, approximately 80% seen once. The sample was peripheral blood, taken about eight months after starting pembrolizumab. The receptor was derived from an adult with mismatch repair-deficient cancer. V usage is TRBV12-5 and J usage is TRBJ2-7; 12 nucleotides match TRBD2. In nucleotides, the CDR3 is TGTGCTAGTGGTCGAGGACTAGCGGGAAATGCCTACGAGCAGTACTTC. This encodes CASGRGLAGNAYEQYF.